This TCR beta chain was recovered during a study of OX40 agonist ivuxolimab in advanced cancers. The germline V and J ends were trimmed by 4 bases and 0 bases, with 17 bases remaining between them. The germline CDR1 and CDR2 sequences are SGHDT and YYEEEE. CDR3 length: 17 amino acids. Systemic immunosuppression or autoimmune disease history was grounds to exclude patients. Overall study results and limits: CD8+ T cells (on average) carried more expanded clones than CD4+ T cells. Among the lowest peripheral clonal expansion occurred in 0.1-3.0 mg/kg partial responders.

Clones were sequenced by immunoSEQ multiplex PCR, and TCRdb holds only the in-frame ones, with some missing. The sample yields nearly 70,000 clones, roughly 90% seen once. Remarks on this clone: Its specificity is unknown.

The receptor's source is an adult with an advanced solid tumor such as melanoma, head and neck, liver or kidney cancer. The starting material was CD4+ or CD8+ T cells sorted from blood, obtained in a trial of the OX40 agonist ivuxolimab. V is TRBV5-6 and J is TRBJ2-1; D is perhaps TRBD1 (6 bases). The DNA of the CDR3 is TGTGCCAGCAGCCTGAGCAGGGGCTCCAGCTCCTACAATGAGCAGTTCTTC. This codes for CASSLSRGSSSYNEQFF.